Each of the 29 T cell receptor beta chains below was sequenced from the same sample in a study of T cells in Graves' hyperthyroidism and ophthalmopathy. Authors of the study amplified TCR beta CDR3 regions from RNA transcripts. The HTBI primer set drove a first-round RT-PCR of the TCR CDR3. TCRdb itself ran the multiplex PCR reads through MiXCR, one entry per CDR3 protein. Of under 350,000 distinct CDR3 sequences listed, roughly 13% were seen once; the top ten hold less than 8%. The sequenced sample was blood. These receptors were obtained from a woman in her thirties or forties with Graves' hyperthyroidism.

This clonotype appeared many times. CDR3: CAISEGLAYNEQFF. CDR3 sequence (DNA): TGTGCCATCAGTGAAGGACTAGCCTACAATGAGCAGTTCTTC. The chain combines TRBV10-3 with TRBJ2-1; TRBD2 aligns across 7 bases. J was trimmed by 2 bases and V by 3 bases; bases with no gene match: 1. Germline V gene data show CDR1 as ENHRY and CDR2 as SYGVKD. CDR3 length: 14 residues.

This clonotype showed up just once. This chain joins TRBV18 and TRBJ1-1, with D possibly matching TRBD1 (5 bases). This CDR3 is built from 19 residues. V was shortened by 3 bases and J by 0 bases, with 23 bases between the two germline ends. CDR1 and CDR2 from the germline V gene are KGHSH and LQKENI. CDR3 bases: TGTGCCAGCTCACCGCGGTCTTTATCGCAGGGCAACATGAACACTGAAGCTTTCTTT. This codes for CASSPRSLSQGNMNTEAFF.

This clonotype appeared a few times. This chain connects TRBV12-3 or TRBV12-4 to TRBJ2-1; D call uncertain. Deletions cut 3 bases from V and 11 bases from J, with 8 bases between. The CDR3 is 11 residues long. The CDR3 nucleotides are TGTGCCAGCAGTTTGTTCGAAAAGCAGTTCTTC. It translates to CASSLFEKQFF.

This clonotype was seen ten or more times. The chain couples TRBV7-3 to TRBJ2-3; 9 bases line up with TRBD2. V shed 5 bases and J 1 base; nucleotides not matched to a gene: 7. Germline V CDR1 and CDR2: SGHTA, FQGTGA. CDR3 length: 16 residues. The CDR3 nucleotides read TGTGCCAGCAGCCCCTCCCGGACTAGCGGCACAGATACGCAGTATTTT. It encodes CASSPSRTSGTDTQYF.

The sample holds many counts of this clonotype. The gene calls are TRBV28 and TRBJ1-2, with 8 bases aligning to TRBD1. In germline, CDR1 is MDHEN, CDR2 SYDVKM. V was pared by 5 bases and J by 0 bases, with 8 bases of the junction left unmatched. This CDR3 is 16 amino acids long. The DNA of the CDR3 is TGTGCCAGCAGTGTTGCAGGGGGCGCAACTAACTATGGCTACACCTTC. Translation: CASSVAGGATNYGYTF.

This clonotype has at least ten counts. The chain combines TRBV2 with TRBJ2-4; D gene unclear. The CDR3 loop spans 13 amino acids. The V end lost 1 base, the J end lost 7 bases, and 8 bases lay between the germline ends. Germline lookup yields CDR1 SNHLY and CDR2 FYNNEI. In nucleotides, the CDR3 is TGTGCCAGCAGTGAAGACATGGGGAACATTCAGTACTTC. As protein: CASSEDMGNIQYF.

The chain joins TRBV12-3 or TRBV12-4 to TRBJ2-5; TRBD1 matches 7 bases. J was trimmed by 4 bases and V by 4 bases; bases with no gene match: 15. There are 17 residues in the CDR3. CDR3 in amino acids: CASSYSPLRTGRETQYF. The CDR3, as DNA: TGTGCCAGCAGTTACTCACCCCTCCGGACAGGAAGAGAGACCCAGTACTTC.

In its sample, this clonotype was seen many times. The rearrangement joins TRBV30 to TRBJ2-1; D is tentatively TRBD1 or TRBD2 (5 bases each). Trimming left V 1 base short and J 12 bases short, with 13 bases between. The CDR3 length is 12 residues. The germline gives CDR1 GTSNPN, CDR2 SVGIG (reference sequence). The CDR3: CAWSAPGPAQFF. DNA for the CDR3: TGTGCCTGGAGTGCCCCGGGACCCGCGCAGTTCTTC.

The V gene is TRBV7-3, the J gene TRBJ2-5, with 8 bases fitting TRBD1. The CDR3 is made up of 14 amino acids. V shed 5 bases and J 1 base; nucleotides not matched to a gene: 3. Germline loops: CDR1 SGHTA, CDR2 FQGTGA. The CDR3 DNA follows: TGTGCCAGCAGCAGTACAGGGGGCCAAGAGACCCAGTACTTC. It codes for CASSSTGGQETQYF.

The V and J genes are TRBV4-1 and TRBJ2-5; D is undetermined. This CDR3 has 15 residues. Trimming took 2 bases from V and 2 from J, leaving 12 bases between them. Germline V gene lookup returns CDR1 MGHRA and CDR2 YSYEKL. The CDR3 DNA reads as TGCGCCAGCAGCCAAATCGGCAGTGCTCAAGAGACCCAGTACTTC. Translation gives CASSQIGSAQETQYF.

V and J are TRBV6-1 and TRBJ2-5; D ambiguous. Germline V CDR1 and CDR2: MNHNS, SASEGT. The CDR3 totals 12 residues. V gave up 6 bases and J gave up 0 bases, with 5 bases separating them. The CDR3 sequence is CASRTNQETQYF. CDR3 coding DNA: TGTGCCAGCAGGACCAACCAAGAGACCCAGTACTTC.

The chain employs TRBV7-8 and TRBJ2-7; D not certain. Germline assignment: CDR1 SGHVS and CDR2 FQNEAQ. Trimming removed 4 bases from V and 9 bases from J, with 34 bases in between. CDR3 size: 19 residues. The CDR3 DNA follows: TGTGCCAGCAGCTCATCGCCGAACCCCCAAACAGTCGTTCCGAGTACGCAGTACTTC. This translates into CASSSSPNPQTVVPSTQYF.

This clonotype was found many times. The chain recombines TRBV10-1 with TRBJ2-1; tentative D call: TRBD1 (5 bases). V gave up 8 bases and J gave up 2 bases, with 10 bases separating them. This CDR3 spans 13 amino acids. From germline, CDR1 is WNHNN and CDR2 SYGVQD (reference sequence). The CDR3 DNA is TGCGCCAGCGCCCGGACACCCTACAATGAGCAGTTCTTC. Residues: CASARTPYNEQFF.

Many counts were recorded for this clonotype. The J gene is TRBJ1-1, the V gene TRBV28, with no clear D. The germline V gene encodes CDR1 MDHEN and CDR2 SYDVKM. This CDR3 region has 15 residues. Trimming shortened V by 0 bases and J by 6 bases, and 14 bases separated the two germline ends. CDR3 sequence reads: CASSLWGGAAPEAFF. As DNA, the CDR3 is TGTGCCAGCAGTTTATGGGGAGGAGCAGCCCCTGAAGCTTTCTTT.

In this sample, this clonotype turned up many times. The rearrangement links TRBV6-2 or TRBV6-3 to TRBJ2-7; D uncertain. The CDR3 length is 14 residues. The germline gives CDR1 MNHEY, CDR2 SVGEGT. V was trimmed by 6 bases and J by 5 bases, leaving 17 bases between them. CDR3 nucleotide sequence: TGTGCCAGCAGCCCCCACGGAGCCGTCAACGAGCAGTACTTC. It translates to CASSPHGAVNEQYF.

This clonotype was seen repeatedly, ten times or more. V usage is TRBV7-2 and J usage is TRBJ2-5; 7 positions match TRBD2. Germline CDR1 is SGHTA and CDR2 is FQGNSA. CDR3 size: 17 residues. Unmatched junction bases numbered 13, after V lost 1 base and J lost 5 bases. The CDR3 bases are TGTGCCAGCAGCTTAGTGGCGGGGGTCCCCCGGCGGGAGACCCAGTACTTC. It codes for CASSLVAGVPRRETQYF.

The V call is TRBV3-1, the J call TRBJ2-7, with 12 bases aligning to TRBD1. This CDR3 is built from 19 residues. The germline gives CDR1 LGHDT, CDR2 YNNKEL (reference sequence). The J segment lost 5 bases and the V segment lost 0 bases, leaving 14 bases of the junction unmatched. CDR3 in DNA: TGTGCCAGCAGCCAAGATCTTCCTTCCGGGACAGGGGGCGAAGACGAGCAGTACTTC. This gives the protein CASSQDLPSGTGGEDEQYF.

The rearrangement uses TRBV10-3 and TRBJ1-4; D perhaps matches TRBD1 (6 bases). The CDR3 contains 14 residues. Germline values: CDR1 ENHRY, CDR2 SYGVKD. V lost 5 bases and J lost 0, with 7 bases in between. This chain's CDR3 is CAISQGSTNEKLFF. The DNA for the CDR3 is TGTGCCATCAGTCAGGGGTCAACTAATGAAAAACTGTTTTTT.

This clonotype was observed at least ten times. CDR3 sequence (DNA): TGTGCGGTGGATGATAAGCGCGGCACAGATACGCAGTATTTT. This sequence encodes CAVDDKRGTDTQYF. The chain is built from TRBV30 and TRBJ2-3; D call uncertain. The CDR3 is made up of 14 amino acids. Germline loops: CDR1 GTSNPN, CDR2 SVGIG (reference sequence).

This clonotype was picked up many times. The V and J genes are TRBV5-1 and TRBJ2-7, with TRBD2 matching over 8 bases. Germline values: CDR1 SGHRS, CDR2 YFSETQ. With V trimmed by 4 bases and J by 5 bases, 5 bases remained unmatched. This CDR3 is built from 13 residues. The CDR3 reads CASSPGGFDEQYF. In nucleotides, the CDR3 is TGCGCCAGCAGCCCGGGAGGGTTCGACGAGCAGTACTTC.

This clonotype was counted many times. The rearrangement links TRBV11-2 to TRBJ2-3; no definite D call. This CDR3 spans 13 amino acids. The germline V and J ends were trimmed by 6 bases and 6 bases, with 13 bases remaining between them. Germline lookup yields CDR1 SGHAT and CDR2 FQNNGV. Here the CDR3 reads CASRRSIWDTQYF. In nucleotides, the CDR3 is TGTGCCAGCAGGAGGAGTATTTGGGATACGCAGTATTTT.

To note about this clonotype: A read error may explain this, as a much larger clone is one base away. The chain employs TRBV3-1 and TRBJ1-1; 8 bases align to TRBD1. The germline CDR1 and CDR2 sequences are LGHDT and YNNKEL (reference sequence). This CDR3 region has 15 residues. In nucleotides, the CDR3 is TGTGCCAGCAGCCAGGTCACCCAGGGGGCCGGATCTTACCTCTTT. It specifies CASSQVTQGAGSYLF.

The sample holds many counts of this clonotype. The chain couples TRBV30 to TRBJ1-2; the match to TRBD1 covers 9 bases. Germline loops: CDR1 GTSNPN, CDR2 SVGIG (reference sequence). CDR3 size: 13 residues. The V and J ends lost 1 base and 7 bases, in that order; junction bases with no gene match: 4. CDR3: CAWSADRGAGYTF. CDR3 bases: TGTGCCTGGAGTGCCGACAGGGGGGCTGGCTACACCTTC. Looking up the rest from reference TRBV30 and TRBJ1-2 gives the full variable domain: SQTIHQWPATLVQPVGSPLSLECTVEGTSNPNLYWYRQAAGRGLQLLFYSVGIGQISSEVPQNLSASRPQDRQFILSSKKLLLSDSGFYLCAWSADRGAGYTFGSGTRLTVV.

This clonotype has a count of ten or more. The rearrangement joins TRBV28 to TRBJ2-7, with D possibly matching TRBD2 (6 bases). Trimming removed 6 bases at V and 3 bases at J, with 12 bases between. The CDR3 contains 13 residues. Germline V gene lookup returns CDR1 MDHEN and CDR2 SYDVKM. CDR3 protein: CASRESSGYEQYF. CDR3 nucleotide sequence: TGTGCCAGCAGGGAAAGTAGCGGCTACGAGCAGTACTTC.

This clonotype was picked up many times. V is TRBV29-1 and J is TRBJ1-1, with TRBD1 identical over 7 bases. V lost 4 bases to trimming and J lost 7 bases; unmatched junction nucleotides: 15. CDR3 length equals 15 residues. Germline V gene sequence: CDR1 SQVTM, CDR2 ANQGSEA. The CDR3 here is CSVGGGPLAGGEAFF. The CDR3 DNA reads as TGCAGCGTTGGGGGGGGGCCCTTAGCAGGGGGTGAAGCTTTCTTT.

The chain has TRBV5-4 and TRBJ2-1; D is possibly TRBD1 or TRBD2 (5 bases each). The V end lost 0 bases, the J end lost 4 bases, and 8 bases lay between the germline ends. This CDR3 spans 14 amino acids. Germline-derived CDR1 and CDR2 are SGHNT and YYREEE (reference sequence). In DNA, the CDR3 is TGTGCCAGCAGCTTGGAGGGACCTTACAATGAGCAGTTCTTC. Translated, it gives CASSLEGPYNEQFF.

Worth noting for this clonotype: Because it lacks the conserved phenylalanine or tryptophan at the end, this CDR3 is likely a read error. This rearrangement joins TRBV11-2 to TRBJ2-7; D may correspond to TRBD1 or TRBD2 (6 bases each). The V end was cut by 5 bases, the J end by 1 base, with 18 bases between. This CDR3 spans 16 amino acids. Germline V lookup: CDR1 SGHAT, CDR2 FQNNGV. The CDR3 bases are TGTGCCAGCAGCCCAGTCGGCAAGGGGGGATCCTACGAGCAGTACTCC. Translating gives CASSPVGKGGSYEQYS.

The chain joins TRBV5-1 to TRBJ2-7; 8 nucleotides agree with TRBD1. The CDR3 covers 14 residues. Germline-derived CDR1 and CDR2 are SGHRS and YFSETQ. V was clipped by 3 bases and J by 5 bases; unmatched bases: 7. CDR3 sequence: CASSSDRVRDEQYF. Here the CDR3 DNA reads TGCGCCAGCAGCTCGGACAGGGTAAGGGACGAGCAGTACTTC.

This clonotype was recorded a few times. The V gene is TRBV5-5, the J gene TRBJ1-5, with 10 nucleotides matching TRBD1. This CDR3 region has 15 residues. V lost 5 bases to trimming and J lost 5 bases; unmatched junction nucleotides: 7. Germline V gene lookup returns CDR1 SGHKS and CDR2 YYEKEE (reference sequence). The CDR3 DNA reads TGTGCCAGCAGAGGTGGACAGGGGGGGGATCAGCCCCAGCATTTT. Protein product: CASRGGQGGDQPQHF.